Listed below are T cell receptor beta chains from one sample, sequenced in a study of shared clonotypes between healthy human individuals. Method: immunoSEQ multiplex PCR; TCRdb's copy keeps in-frame clones and lacks some. This table holds about 870,000 clones, 80% to 95% found once. The sample was naive CD8+ T cells sorted from blood. These receptor sequences come from a man younger than 45 in good health. CDR3s include the opening cysteine and the closing phenylalanine or tryptophan. A D gene is named only where the DNA matches it firmly.

D gene	V gene	CDR3 protein
NA	TRBV7-9	CATPLDPPNTEAFF
NA	TRBV5-4	CASSWGGLEQYF
NA	TRBV5-1	CASSLGRRARTDTQYF
TRBD1	TRBV5-4	CASSTPGQLNTGELFF
TRBD2	TRBV4-1	CASSQDLLLAGEGNGELFF
NA	TRBV11-2	CASSLKGGGHGYTF
NA	TRBV19	CATTTGNEQFF
TRBD1	TRBV7-9	CASSQRTGVHEQYF
NA	TRBV2	CASMGNSPLHF
TRBD1	TRBV7-6	CASSLGDRAEAFF
NA	TRBV7-2	CASSFSGSYEQYF
NA	TRBV15	CATSRGGSPRNEQFF